A selection of T cell receptor beta chains follows, all from one sample in a study of blood T cell repertoires in COVID-19. Some clones are missing from TCRdb's copy, which holds only in-frame ones; the method was immunoSEQ multiplex PCR. The table includes roughly 250,000 clones, around 90% detected once. Sequenced sample: peripheral blood. The origin of the receptors is a man aged 25-45 years with COVID-19, enrolled during active disease. The conserved cysteine and the conserved F or W are not part of the CDR3 here.

V gene	J gene	CDR3 protein
TRBV6-5	TRBJ1-4	ASSLGQASNEKLF
TRBV13	TRBJ1-4	ASAGPATNEKLF
TRBV5-1	TRBJ2-5	ASSLSAGARETQY
TRBV2	TRBJ1-6	ASSVEDSYNSPLH
TRBV5-4	TRBJ2-2	ASSLAPSAGELF
TRBV6-4	TRBJ2-3	ASSGTGWADTQY
TRBV7-6	TRBJ1-6	ASSPTGGGSPLH
TRBV20-1	TRBJ2-1	SASSSGGPSYNEQF
TRBV18	TRBJ1-2	ASSPPSHGYT
TRBV29-1	TRBJ2-6	SVDFTGTSGANVLT
TRBV7-9	TRBJ1-2	ASSPDRGRLRGYT
TRBV18	TRBJ2-7	ASSSLRDSYEQY
TRBV30	TRBJ1-1	AWSVYTDTEAF
TRBV7-2	TRBJ2-5	ASLDLWEETQY
TRBV12-5	TRBJ1-6	ASGLGPGSTSPLH
TRBV5-6	TRBJ1-5	ASSLGTVSNQPQH
TRBV19	TRBJ1-2	ASTTGGYGYT
TRBV5-4	TRBJ1-2	ASTGPPGQREGGYT
TRBV10-2	TRBJ1-5	ASRANLRTDSNQPQH
TRBV27	TRBJ2-7	ASSLLAESYEQY
TRBV6-5	TRBJ1-1	ASSSAGGRTDTEAF
TRBV7-2	TRBJ1-1	ASSASGTVNTEAF
TRBV25-1	TRBJ1-3	ASSEISSGNTIY